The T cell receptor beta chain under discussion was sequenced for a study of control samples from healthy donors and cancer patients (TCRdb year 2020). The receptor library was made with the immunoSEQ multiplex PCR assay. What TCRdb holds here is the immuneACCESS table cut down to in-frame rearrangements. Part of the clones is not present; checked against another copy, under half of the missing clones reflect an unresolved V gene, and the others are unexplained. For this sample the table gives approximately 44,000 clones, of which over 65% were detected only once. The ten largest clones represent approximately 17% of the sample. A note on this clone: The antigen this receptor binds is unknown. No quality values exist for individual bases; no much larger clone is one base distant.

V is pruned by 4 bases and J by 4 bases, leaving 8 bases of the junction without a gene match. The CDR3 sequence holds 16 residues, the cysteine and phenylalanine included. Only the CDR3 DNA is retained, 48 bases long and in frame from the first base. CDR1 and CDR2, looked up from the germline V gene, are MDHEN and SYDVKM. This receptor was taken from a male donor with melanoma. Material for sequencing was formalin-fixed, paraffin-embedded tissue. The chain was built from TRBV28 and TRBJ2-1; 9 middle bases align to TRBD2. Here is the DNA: TGTGCCAGCAGTTCCCCACAAGCGGGAGGTTACAATGAGCAGTTCTTC. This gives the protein CASSSPQAGGYNEQFF.